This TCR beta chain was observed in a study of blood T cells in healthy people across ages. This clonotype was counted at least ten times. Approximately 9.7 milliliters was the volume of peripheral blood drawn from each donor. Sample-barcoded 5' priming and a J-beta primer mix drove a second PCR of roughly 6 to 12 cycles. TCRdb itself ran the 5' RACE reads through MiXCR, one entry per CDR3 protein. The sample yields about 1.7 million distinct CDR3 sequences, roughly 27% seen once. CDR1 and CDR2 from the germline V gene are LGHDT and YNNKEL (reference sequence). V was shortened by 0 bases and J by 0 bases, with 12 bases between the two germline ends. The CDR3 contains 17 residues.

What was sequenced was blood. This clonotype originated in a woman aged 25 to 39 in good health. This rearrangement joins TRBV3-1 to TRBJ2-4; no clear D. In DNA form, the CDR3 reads TGTGCCAGCAGCCAAGATTTGACTGGAGTAGCCAAAAACATTCAGTACTTC. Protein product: CASSQDLTGVAKNIQYF. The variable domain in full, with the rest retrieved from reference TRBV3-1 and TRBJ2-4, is DTAVSQTPKYLVTQMGNDKSIKCEQNLGHDTMYWYKQDSKKFLKIMFSYNNKELIINETVPNRFSPKSPDKAHLNLHINSLELGDSAVYFCASSQDLTGVAKNIQYFGAGTRLSVL.